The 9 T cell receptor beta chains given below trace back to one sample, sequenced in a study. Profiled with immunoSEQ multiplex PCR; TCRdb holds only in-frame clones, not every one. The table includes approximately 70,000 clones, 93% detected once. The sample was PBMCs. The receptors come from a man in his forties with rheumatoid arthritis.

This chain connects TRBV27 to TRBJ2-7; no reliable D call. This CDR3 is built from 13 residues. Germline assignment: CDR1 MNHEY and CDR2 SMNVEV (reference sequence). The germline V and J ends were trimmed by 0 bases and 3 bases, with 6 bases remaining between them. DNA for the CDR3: TGTGCCAGCAGTTTATCTGGGTACTACGAGCAGTACTTC. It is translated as CASSLSGYYEQYF.

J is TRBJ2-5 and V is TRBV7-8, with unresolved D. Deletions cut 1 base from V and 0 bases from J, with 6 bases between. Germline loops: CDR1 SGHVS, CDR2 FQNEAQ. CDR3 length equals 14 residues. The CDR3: CASSLEAYQETQYF. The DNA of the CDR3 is TGTGCCAGCAGCTTAGAGGCGTACCAAGAGACCCAGTACTTC.

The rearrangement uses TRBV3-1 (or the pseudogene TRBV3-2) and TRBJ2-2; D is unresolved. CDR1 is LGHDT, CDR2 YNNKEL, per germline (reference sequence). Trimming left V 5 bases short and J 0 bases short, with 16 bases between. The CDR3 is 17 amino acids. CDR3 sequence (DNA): TGTGCCAGCAGCTCGTATAGTCGTGGGGCGAACACCGGGGAGCTGTTTTTT. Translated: CASSSYSRGANTGELFF.

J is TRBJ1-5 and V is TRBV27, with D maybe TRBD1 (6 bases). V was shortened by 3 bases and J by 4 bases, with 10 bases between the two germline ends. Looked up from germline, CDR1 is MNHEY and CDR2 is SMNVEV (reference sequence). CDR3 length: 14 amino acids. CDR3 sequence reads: CASSLGAQNQPQHF. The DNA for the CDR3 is TGTGCCAGCAGTTTGGGGGCCCAAAATCAGCCCCAGCATTTT.

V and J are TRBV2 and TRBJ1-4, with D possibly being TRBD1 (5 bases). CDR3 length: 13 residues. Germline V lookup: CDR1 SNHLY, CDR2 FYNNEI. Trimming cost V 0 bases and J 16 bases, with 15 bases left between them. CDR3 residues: CASSEAPGPEEFF. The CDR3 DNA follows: TGTGCCAGCAGTGAAGCACCGGGACCCGAGGAGTTTTTT.

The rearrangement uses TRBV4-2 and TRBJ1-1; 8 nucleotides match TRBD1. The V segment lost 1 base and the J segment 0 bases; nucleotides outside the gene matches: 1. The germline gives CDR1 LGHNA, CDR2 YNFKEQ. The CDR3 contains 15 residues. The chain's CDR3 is CASSQGDRMNTEAFF. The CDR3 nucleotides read TGTGCCAGCAGCCAAGGGGACAGGATGAACACTGAAGCTTTCTTT.

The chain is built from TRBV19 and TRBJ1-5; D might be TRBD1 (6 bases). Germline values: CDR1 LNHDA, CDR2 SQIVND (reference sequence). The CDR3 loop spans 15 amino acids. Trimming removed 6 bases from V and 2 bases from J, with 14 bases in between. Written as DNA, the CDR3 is TGTGCCAGTAGACTAGGGACACAACGCAATCAGCCCCAGCATTTT. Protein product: CASRLGTQRNQPQHF. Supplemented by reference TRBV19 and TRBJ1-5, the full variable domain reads DGGITQSPKYLFRKEGQNVTLSCEQNLNHDAMYWYRQDPGQGLRLIYYSQIVNDFQKGDIAEGYSVSREKKESFPLTVTSAQKNPTAFYLCASRLGTQRNQPQHFGDGTRLSIL.

The CDR3 DNA reads as TGTGCCAGCAGCGATTGGACAGGGGGCGCGGGTGGCTACACCTTC. Encoded protein: CASSDWTGGAGGYTF. The rearrangement joins TRBV9 to TRBJ1-2; 11 nucleotides match TRBD1. The CDR3 loop spans 15 amino acids. CDR1 and CDR2 from the germline V gene are SGDLS and YYNGEE. V was clipped by 3 bases and J by 7 bases; unmatched bases: 8.

The CDR3 DNA follows: TGTGCCAGCAGACTGGCTGGGCGGAAGAACACTGAAGCTTTCTTT. It codes for CASRLAGRKNTEAFF. The rearrangement joins TRBV28 to TRBJ1-1; D uncertain. V lost 6 bases and J lost 1, with 15 bases in between. The germline gives CDR1 MDHEN, CDR2 SYDVKM. The CDR3 consists of 15 residues.